A single sample is the source of the 30 T cell receptor beta chains below, sequenced in a study of blood T cell repertoires in COVID-19. Some clones are missing from TCRdb's copy, which holds only in-frame ones; the method was immunoSEQ multiplex PCR. The table records 130,000 to 150,000 clones, 89% of them present only once. Sequenced sample: peripheral blood. The receptors were sampled from a human donor in a cohort sampled during active COVID-19.

The gene calls are TRBV7-2 and TRBJ2-1; the match to TRBD1 covers 9 bases. Germline trimming cut 4 bases from V and 15 bases from J; bases unmatched to any gene: 4. CDR1 is SGHTA and CDR2 is FQGNSA in the germline V gene. This CDR3 comprises 11 residues. The CDR3 region is CASSSGTGLFF. The DNA for the CDR3 is TGTGCCAGCAGCTCCGGGACAGGGTTGTTCTTC.

V usage is TRBV4-3 and J usage is TRBJ1-2; D is undetermined. CDR3 length: 13 residues. The germline V gene has CDR1 LGHNA and CDR2 YSLEER. The V and J ends lost 0 bases and 4 bases respectively, with 6 bases between them. In nucleotides, the CDR3 is TGCGCCAGCAGCCAAGAGGCTAGCTATGGCTACACCTTC. The encoded protein is CASSQEASYGYTF.

The chain carries TRBV7-3 and TRBJ2-3; possible D gene TRBD2, 5 bases. The length of the CDR3 is 14 residues. V lost 3 bases and J 4 bases, leaving 11 bases between the germline ends. CDR1 and CDR2 (germline): SGHTA, FQGTGA. DNA for the CDR3: TGTGCCAGCAGCTTTATGACCGGGGCAGATACGCAGTATTTT. Its protein product is CASSFMTGADTQYF.

This clone was picked up one time. The J gene is TRBJ2-7, the V gene TRBV10-2; D possibly corresponds to TRBD1 (6 bases). The CDR3 is 13 amino acids. Looked up from germline, CDR1 is WSHSY and CDR2 is SAAADI. With 2 bases removed from V and 6 bases from J, the gap between germline ends came to 11 bases. CDR3 bases: TGCGCCAGCAGTGAGACCACAGGGAGCGAGCAGTACTTC. Protein product: CASSETTGSEQYF.

V usage is TRBV6-5 and J usage is TRBJ1-3, with D uncertain. This CDR3 has 12 residues. CDR1 is MNHEY, CDR2 SVGAGI, per germline. The ends were cut back, 4 bases at V and 2 bases at J, with 3 bases in the middle. CDR3 amino acids: CASSSAGNTIYF. The CDR3 DNA reads as TGTGCCAGCAGTTCAGCTGGAAACACCATATATTTT.

The J gene is TRBJ2-5, the V gene TRBV9; 10 nucleotides agree with TRBD2. The V gene end was trimmed by 3 bases and the J gene end by 5 bases; junction bases not matched to a gene: 4. The CDR3 runs to 14 residues. Germline loops: CDR1 SGDLS, CDR2 YYNGEE. The CDR3 DNA is TGTGCCAGCAGCGCAGCGGGGGGGCAGGAGACCCAGTACTTC. It encodes CASSAAGGQETQYF. The variable domain in full, completed from reference TRBV9 and TRBJ2-5, reads DSGVTQTPKHLITATGQRVTLRCSPRSGDLSVYWYQQSLDQGLQFLIQYYNGEERAKGNILERFSAQQFPDLHSELNLSSLELGDSALYFCASSAAGGQETQYFGPGTRLLVL.

V gene TRBV27 combines with J gene TRBJ1-6, with D possibly TRBD1 on 5 matching bases. V lost 3 bases and J lost 2, with 14 bases in between. CDR1 and CDR2 (germline): MNHEY, SMNVEV (reference sequence). CDR3 size: 17 residues. The CDR3 sequence: CASSFGAGKAYNSPLHF. The DNA for the CDR3 is TGTGCCAGCAGTTTTGGGGCGGGGAAAGCCTATAATTCACCCCTCCACTTT.

Comments on this clone: The same CDR3 arises from other DNA sequences in this sample as well. The chain couples TRBV7-2 to TRBJ1-1, with D uncertain. The CDR3 covers 13 residues. Trimming took 1 base from V and 2 from J, leaving 5 bases between them. Germline CDR1 reads SGHTA; CDR2 reads FQGNSA. CDR3 residues: CASSLDRNTEAFF. The CDR3 DNA reads as TGTGCCAGCAGCTTAGACAGAAACACTGAAGCTTTCTTT.

The gene calls are TRBV30 and TRBJ1-1; 9 positions agree with TRBD1. J was trimmed by 3 bases and V by 4 bases; bases with no gene match: 9. Germline assignment: CDR1 GTSNPN and CDR2 SVGIG (reference sequence). The CDR3 runs 15 residues. CDR3 sequence (DNA): TGTGCCTGGAAGAACAGGGGGCGTCCGTACACTGAAGCTTTCTTT. Translation gives CAWKNRGRPYTEAFF.

The genes are TRBV9 and TRBJ2-7, with D maybe TRBD1 (5 bases). Germline assignment: CDR1 SGDLS and CDR2 YYNGEE. The length of the CDR3 is 16 residues. V lost 0 bases to trimming and J lost 3 bases, with 16 bases between them. In DNA form, the CDR3 reads TGTGCCAGCAGCGTAGCACTGACAGACGCCTTCTACGAGCAGTACTTC. It specifies CASSVALTDAFYEQYF.

The rearrangement uses TRBV4-1 and TRBJ2-7; 10 nucleotides align to TRBD2. Germline V gene lookup returns CDR1 MGHRA and CDR2 YSYEKL. V shed 1 base and J 6 bases; nucleotides not matched to a gene: 24. The CDR3 covers 21 residues. The CDR3 nucleotides are TGCGCCAGCAGCCAAGGTCTCAGGACACCAAATAGCGGGGGGAATTTTGGCGAGCAGTACTTC. Its protein is CASSQGLRTPNSGGNFGEQYF.

The chain has TRBV18 and TRBJ2-2; the match to TRBD1 covers 9 bases. V trimming: 3 bases; J trimming: 5 bases; junction bases outside the gene matches: 4. The CDR3 is 15 residues long. Germline V gene data show CDR1 as KGHSH and CDR2 as LQKENI. CDR3 in DNA: TGTGCCAGCTCACCCTGGACAGGGGTGACCGGGGAGCTGTTTTTT. It codes for CASSPWTGVTGELFF.

A word on this clone: At one end, the junction sequence differs from germline, possibly due to a read error. CDR3 DNA: TGTGCCAGCAGCTCTTGGACAGTGAACGCCGGGGAGCTGTTTTTT. Translated, it gives CASSSWTVNAGELFF. J is TRBJ2-2 and V is TRBV7-6; weak D call: TRBD1 (6 bases). Germline CDR1 reads SGHVS; CDR2 reads FNYEAQ. This CDR3 spans 15 amino acids.

This chain uses TRBV5-1 with TRBJ2-2; a possible D gene is TRBD1 (5 bases). The CDR3 has 14 amino acids. Germline CDR1 reads SGHRS; CDR2 reads YFSETQ. V shed 0 bases and J shed 4 bases, with 7 bases lying between them. The CDR3 spells CASSLGQSTGELFF. DNA for the CDR3: TGCGCCAGCAGCTTGGGACAGTCCACCGGGGAGCTGTTTTTT.

This sequence joins TRBV10-3 and TRBJ2-7; D may be TRBD2 (7 bases). Germline loops: CDR1 ENHRY, CDR2 SYGVKD. The ends were cut back, 3 bases at V and 6 bases at J, with 18 bases in the middle. This CDR3 region has 15 residues. CDR3 nucleotides: TGTGCCATCAGTGACTCTCTGGGCGGGGGCGGCGAGCAGTACTTC. Amino acids: CAISDSLGGGGEQYF.

The chain is built from TRBV6-5 and TRBJ2-5, with D unclear. Trimming removed 5 bases from V and 5 bases from J, with 15 bases in between. The CDR3 sequence is 14 residues long. Germline-derived CDR1 and CDR2 are MNHEY and SVGAGI. The CDR3 DNA reads TGTGCCAGCAGTCCGATGACTGGATTGGAGACCCAGTACTTC. Encoded protein: CASSPMTGLETQYF.

The chain employs TRBV15 and TRBJ1-3, with 8 positions matching TRBD1. The CDR3 totals 16 residues. V dropped 0 bases and J dropped 0; count of bases not matched to a gene: 1. Per germline, CDR1 LNHNV and CDR2 YYDKDF (reference sequence). CDR3 protein: CATSRETGASGNTIYF. For the CDR3, the DNA is TGTGCCACCAGCAGAGAGACAGGGGCCTCTGGAAACACCATATATTTT.

The chain has TRBV18 and TRBJ2-1, with 11 bases lining up with TRBD2. Losses at the gene ends were 3 bases for V and 5 bases for J; bases not matched to a gene: 6. CDR1 is KGHSH, CDR2 LQKENI, per germline. There are 16 residues in the CDR3. This chain's CDR3 is CASSPIAGGRDNEQFF. The DNA for the CDR3 is TGTGCCAGCTCACCCATAGCGGGGGGGCGCGACAATGAGCAGTTCTTC.

The chain joins TRBV12-5 to TRBJ2-7, with TRBD2 matching over 7 bases. The ends lost 5 bases at V and 0 bases at J; junction bases unmatched: 4. Germline V gene lookup returns CDR1 LGHNT and CDR2 FRNRAP. This CDR3 contains 14 residues. The CDR3: CASGRGVPSYEQYF. Written as DNA, the CDR3 is TGTGCTAGTGGTCGGGGGGTTCCCTCCTACGAGCAGTACTTC.

The CDR3 sequence: CASSQESGGTLHF. The CDR3 DNA reads TGCGCCAGCAGCCAAGAATCCGGGGGAACCCTCCACTTT. This rearrangement joins TRBV4-3 to TRBJ1-6; TRBD1 might be the D (5 bases). Germline V gene lookup returns CDR1 LGHNA and CDR2 YSLEER. V was cut by 0 bases and J by 14 bases, with 11 bases left in between. The CDR3 is made up of 13 amino acids.

The chain is built from TRBV7-2 and TRBJ2-3; TRBD2 aligns across 13 bases. V lost 4 bases and J lost 4; bases outside the gene matches: 5. Germline V lookup: CDR1 SGHTA, CDR2 FQGNSA. The CDR3 is 16 residues long. As DNA, the CDR3 is TGTGCCAGCAGCTCGGGACTAGCGGGGACGGCAGATACGCAGTATTTT. This gives the protein CASSSGLAGTADTQYF.

The genes are TRBV5-1 and TRBJ2-7; TRBD1 is a possible D gene (5 bases). The CDR3 loop spans 15 amino acids. The V end was cut by 0 bases, the J end by 3 bases, with 13 bases between. Germline CDR1 is SGHRS and CDR2 is YFSETQ. In DNA form, the CDR3 reads TGCGCCAGCAGCTTGGTCGGCGACAGACGCTACGAGCAGTACTTC. Encoded protein: CASSLVGDRRYEQYF.

V gene TRBV9 combines with J gene TRBJ2-7; no clear D. Germline loops: CDR1 SGDLS, CDR2 YYNGEE. The CDR3 runs 15 residues. Trimming pared 4 bases from V and 0 bases from J, leaving 14 bases between. The CDR3 region has the DNA TGTGCCAGCAGCACCGGAGACCGGTACTCCTACGAGCAGTACTTC. This sequence encodes CASSTGDRYSYEQYF.

In DNA, the CDR3 is TGTGCCATCTTGAGAGGCGGGGGGTCGAACACCGGGGAGCTGTTTTTT. This translates into CAILRGGGSNTGELFF. The chain combines TRBV10-3 with TRBJ2-2; the match to TRBD2 covers 8 bases. Germline CDR1 is ENHRY and CDR2 is SYGVKD. The CDR3 extends over 16 amino acids. Trimming took 8 bases from V and 0 from J; bases not matched to a gene: 8.

The chain couples TRBV12-5 to TRBJ1-5; weak D call: TRBD1 (6 bases). Between the trimmed V and J ends, which lost 5 bases and 3 bases, there was a span of 14 bases. CDR3 length equals 15 residues. Germline-derived CDR1 and CDR2 are LGHNT and FRNRAP. The chain's CDR3 is CASGPTRDNNQPQHF. The CDR3 nucleotides read TGTGCTAGTGGTCCGACCCGGGACAACAATCAGCCCCAGCATTTT.

The rearrangement uses TRBV9 and TRBJ2-3, with no clear D. The V gene's germline CDR1 is SGDLS and CDR2 YYNGEE. The CDR3 runs 14 residues. Trimming took off 2 bases at V and 3 bases at J, with 10 bases between the two ends. The CDR3 protein is CASSVEISTDTQYF. The DNA for the CDR3 is TGTGCCAGCAGCGTCGAGATATCAACAGATACGCAGTATTTT. Combining the CDR3 with reference TRBV9 and TRBJ2-3 gives the whole variable domain DSGVTQTPKHLITATGQRVTLRCSPRSGDLSVYWYQQSLDQGLQFLIQYYNGEERAKGNILERFSAQQFPDLHSELNLSSLELGDSALYFCASSVEISTDTQYFGPGTRLTVL.

J is TRBJ1-1 and V is TRBV30; 8 bases map to TRBD1. Germline assignment: CDR1 GTSNPN and CDR2 SVGIG (reference sequence). The CDR3 has 15 amino acids. With 6 bases clipped from V and 4 bases from J, the junction kept 13 bases outside the gene matches. CDR3 protein: CACDRGGVGGTEAFF. The CDR3 DNA sequence: TGTGCCTGCGACAGGGGAGGAGTCGGGGGCACTGAAGCTTTCTTT.

The chain has TRBV3-1 (or the pseudogene TRBV3-2) and TRBJ2-3; D gene unclear. This CDR3 is 15 amino acids long. V lost 0 bases and J lost 2, with 9 bases in between. In germline, CDR1 is LGHDT, CDR2 YNNKEL (reference sequence). CDR3 DNA: TGTGCCAGCAGCCAAGATTCGGCGGTCACAGATACGCAGTATTTT. This translates into CASSQDSAVTDTQYF.

The chain couples TRBV11-2 to TRBJ2-2; D is perhaps TRBD1 (5 bases). The CDR3 loop spans 17 amino acids. CDR1 and CDR2 from the germline V gene are SGHAT and FQNNGV. The germline V and J ends were trimmed by 2 bases and 0 bases, with 13 bases remaining between them. The CDR3 sequence: CASSLYGQGTNTGELFF. Here the CDR3 DNA reads TGTGCCAGCAGCTTATATGGCCAGGGAACGAACACCGGGGAGCTGTTTTTT.

This clone was found once. J is TRBJ1-1 and V is TRBV9; 9 bases line up with TRBD1. The ends lost 3 bases at V and 8 bases at J; junction bases unmatched: 5. The CDR3 extends over 13 amino acids. Germline CDR1 SGDLS, CDR2 YYNGEE. In DNA, the CDR3 is TGTGCCAGCAGCGACCCCGGGACAGGGGAAGCTTTCTTT. Protein product: CASSDPGTGEAFF.